These 19 T cell receptor beta chains share one sample of origin, sequenced in a study of ipilimumab plus nivolumab after autologous stem cell transplantation. Libraries were prepared by immunoSEQ multiplex PCR; TCRdb keeps only in-frame clonotypes and omits some of them. The sample holds 15,000 or so clones; 80% to 90% are singletons and the top ten take 15% to 20%. Sequenced material: PBMCs, taken in a trial of ipilimumab plus nivolumab as post-transplant consolidation. These TCRs come from a male donor with diffuse large B-cell lymphoma.

The V call is TRBV14, the J call TRBJ1-2; the D gene is possibly TRBD1 (6 bases). The CDR3 runs 12 residues. Trimming pared 3 bases from V and 6 bases from J, leaving 8 bases between. CDR1 is SGHDN and CDR2 is FVKESK in the germline V gene. CDR3 residues: CASSHGQNGYTF. Here the CDR3 DNA reads TGTGCCAGCAGCCACGGACAGAATGGCTACACCTTC.

The chain uses TRBV4-3 and TRBJ1-1, with D hard to call. Trimming cost V 2 bases and J 5 bases, with 9 bases left between them. This CDR3 contains 13 residues. In germline, CDR1 is LGHNA, CDR2 YSLEER. CDR3 DNA: TGCGCCAGCAGCCAAAGGGTTGGGACTGAAGCTTTCTTT. It translates to CASSQRVGTEAFF.

The chain joins TRBV6-6 to TRBJ1-1; D remains unclear. Trimming shortened V by 5 bases and J by 8 bases, and 12 bases separated the two germline ends. The length of the CDR3 is 12 residues. Germline CDR1 MNHNY, CDR2 SVGAGI (reference sequence). The CDR3 loop is CASSPRGVEAFF. CDR3 nucleotide sequence: TGTGCCAGCAGTCCGAGAGGTGTGGAAGCTTTCTTT.

The V and J genes are TRBV6-5 and TRBJ2-5; tentatively, D is TRBD1 or TRBD2 (5 bases each). The CDR3 has 12 residues. From germline, CDR1 is MNHEY and CDR2 SVGAGI. V lost 10 bases and J 4 bases, leaving 13 bases between the germline ends. The CDR3 DNA is TGTGCCATCGGGACCATGGGAGAGACCCAGTACTTC. Translating gives CAIGTMGETQYF.

The CDR3 DNA is TGCAGCGTTGACCCCCGAGCTAACTATGGCTACACCTTC. Protein: CSVDPRANYGYTF. The gene calls are TRBV29-1 and TRBJ1-2; D is uncertain. Trimming pared 3 bases from V and 0 bases from J, leaving 8 bases between. From germline, CDR1 is SQVTM and CDR2 ANQGSEA. The CDR3 length is 13 residues.

The chain uses TRBV5-6 and TRBJ1-5; D is unresolved. Trimming took 0 bases from V and 2 from J, leaving 12 bases between them. The germline V gene has CDR1 SGHDT and CDR2 YYEEEE. The CDR3 covers 16 residues. CDR3 DNA sequence: TGTGCCAGCAGCTTGGCCAGTACGGCGGGCAATCAGCCCCAGCATTTT. It translates to CASSLASTAGNQPQHF.

The genes are TRBV5-5 and TRBJ2-2; D is unclear. There are 15 residues in the CDR3. Germline CDR1 and CDR2: SGHKS and YYEKEE (reference sequence). V was pared by 0 bases and J by 0 bases, with 6 bases between. The CDR3 region is CASSLDGPNTGELFF. In DNA, the CDR3 is TGTGCCAGCAGCTTGGACGGTCCGAACACCGGGGAGCTGTTTTTT.

This chain links TRBV5-4 with TRBJ2-5; TRBD1 aligns across 7 bases. The germline gives CDR1 SGHNT, CDR2 YYREEE (reference sequence). J was trimmed by 4 bases and V by 2 bases; bases with no gene match: 8. This CDR3 is 15 amino acids long. The chain's CDR3 is CASSLRTGAVETQYF. CDR3 in DNA: TGTGCCAGCAGCTTAAGAACAGGGGCGGTAGAGACCCAGTACTTC.

This clone appeared a few times. The rearrangement links TRBV28 to TRBJ1-1; TRBD1 aligns across 9 bases. Per germline, CDR1 MDHEN and CDR2 SYDVKM. V trimming: 5 bases; J trimming: 1 base; junction bases outside the gene matches: 5. The CDR3 runs to 15 residues. This CDR3 reads CASSVGQGWNTEAFF. DNA of the CDR3: TGTGCCAGCAGTGTCGGACAGGGGTGGAACACTGAAGCTTTCTTT.

This sequence joins TRBV6-5 and TRBJ2-7; the match to TRBD2 covers 9 bases. The germline V gene encodes CDR1 MNHEY and CDR2 SVGAGI. The CDR3 totals 14 residues. V was clipped by 6 bases and J by 9 bases; unmatched bases: 12. This CDR3 reads CASSSTGTSLWQYF. The CDR3 nucleotides read TGTGCCAGCAGCTCAACCGGGACTAGCTTATGGCAGTACTTC.

CDR3 in DNA: TGTGCCAGCAGCCAGAGCGGGAGAAGAGAGACCCAGTACTTC. It codes for CASSQSGRRETQYF. This sequence joins TRBV7-3 and TRBJ2-5, with 8 bases that match TRBD2. The ends lost 5 bases at V and 4 bases at J; junction bases unmatched: 6. The CDR3 is made up of 14 amino acids. Germline V gene lookup returns CDR1 SGHTA and CDR2 FQGTGA.

The gene calls are TRBV4-1 and TRBJ1-3; 7 nucleotides line up with TRBD1. CDR3 length: 13 residues. Losses at the gene ends were 3 bases for V and 4 bases for J; bases not matched to a gene: 0. Germline CDR1 MGHRA, CDR2 YSYEKL. The CDR3 DNA sequence: TGCGCCAGCAGCCAGGACAGGGGAAACACCATATATTTT. This sequence encodes CASSQDRGNTIYF.

This chain links TRBV21-1 with TRBJ2-2; the DNA was not compared with TRBD2, the D call given in the table. TRBV21-1 is deemed a pseudogene. The CDR3 has 16 residues. CDR3 coding DNA: TGTGCCAGCAGCCCCCGGGGGGGCAAGAACACCGGGGAGCTGTTTTTT. This translates into CASSPRGGKNTGELFF.

This clone rates as medium-sized. The V call is TRBV19, the J call TRBJ1-1, with TRBD1 identical over 7 bases. Trimming removed 0 bases from V and 10 bases from J; junction bases left unmatched: 2. This CDR3 is 12 amino acids long. Germline V CDR1 and CDR2: LNHDA, SQIVND (reference sequence). The CDR3 loop reads CASSIEAGGAFF. The CDR3 nucleotides read TGTGCCAGTAGTATAGAGGCAGGGGGAGCTTTCTTT.

Details on this clone: With only one base between it and a far larger clone, this is likely a read error. Other DNA variants within this sample encode the same CDR3. The CDR3 region is CASTGHLNENLFF. DNA of the CDR3: TGCGCCTCAACGGGACACCTCAATGAAAATCTGTTTTTT. J is TRBJ1-4 and V is TRBV10-2; TRBD1 is a possible D gene (6 bases). This CDR3 is 13 amino acids long. Germline-derived CDR1 and CDR2 are WSHSY and SAAADI.

The rearrangement links TRBV6-6 to TRBJ1-4; D gene uncertain. The CDR3 runs to 12 residues. V lost 6 bases, J lost 8 bases, and 10 bases lay in between. CDR1 and CDR2 from the germline V gene are MNHNY and SVGAGI (reference sequence). In nucleotides, the CDR3 is TGTGCCAGCAGCCAACCGGTAGAAAAACTGTTTTTT. It yields the protein CASSQPVEKLFF.

About this clone: A read error is the likely source, as a far larger clone sits one nucleotide away. The same CDR3 also results from other DNA sequences found in this sample. V and J are TRBV5-1 and TRBJ2-1, with no clear D. This CDR3 region has 12 residues. V was shortened by 0 bases and J by 4 bases, with 2 bases between the two germline ends. Germline loops: CDR1 SGHRS, CDR2 YFSETQ. The DNA of the CDR3 is TGCGCCAGCAGCTTGGCTTACAATGAGCAGTTCTTC. Protein product: CASSLAYNEQFF.

CDR3 amino acids: CASSPGTSGPSSYNEQFF. CDR3 DNA sequence: TGTGCCAGCTCACCAGGGACTAGCGGGCCGAGCTCCTACAATGAGCAGTTCTTC. The rearrangement joins TRBV18 to TRBJ2-1, with TRBD2 identical over 12 bases. Germline V gives CDR1 KGHSH, CDR2 LQKENI. J gave up 0 bases and V 2 bases, and 5 bases lay outside the gene matches. The length of the CDR3 is 18 residues. Combining the CDR3 with reference TRBV18 and TRBJ2-1 gives the whole variable domain NAGVMQNPRHLVRRRGQEARLRCSPMKGHSHVYWYRQLPEEGLKFMVYLQKENIIDESGMPKERFSAEFPKEGPSILRIQQVVRGDSAAYFCASSPGTSGPSSYNEQFFGPGTRLTVL.

In nucleotides, the CDR3 is TGTGCCAGCAGCGACTCCGGGACAGGGGGCCCAGCTAACTATGGCTACACCTTC. Its translation: CASSDSGTGGPANYGYTF. This chain joins TRBV9 and TRBJ1-2; 12 bases align to TRBD1. CDR3 length: 18 residues. Germline CDR1 is SGDLS and CDR2 is YYNGEE. V was pared by 3 bases and J by 0 bases, with 9 bases of the junction left unmatched.